A selection of T cell receptor beta chains follows, all from one sample in a study of blood T cell repertoires in COVID-19. Libraries were prepared by immunoSEQ multiplex PCR; TCRdb keeps only in-frame clonotypes and omits some of them. The sample has 55,000 to 70,000 clones, 75% to 95% seen once; the top ten hold 6% to 7.5%. Source material: peripheral blood. The receptor source for this set is a man aged 40-55 years with COVID-19, enrolled during active disease. Each CDR3 is given without its conserved first and last residue. A D gene is named only where the DNA matches it firmly.

ASSEGAGGNTIY,TRBV2,TRBD1,12,TRBJ1-3
ASSPGLAGVLTDTQY,TRBV6-2/TRBV6-3,TRBD2,15,TRBJ2-3
ASSYDRNTGELF,TRBV5-4,-,12,TRBJ2-2
ASSDLSSNTEAF,TRBV5-1,-,12,TRBJ1-1
ASSMTGPNQPQH,TRBV19,TRBD1,12,TRBJ1-5
AIGQGRNQPQH,TRBV10-3,TRBD1,11,TRBJ1-5
ASSTDRYEQY,TRBV6-6,-,10,TRBJ2-7
ARESGNEQY,TRBV23-1,-,9,TRBJ2-7
SVVWDTSGVTDTQY,TRBV29-1,TRBD2,14,TRBJ2-3
AWSVQGSTNEKLF,TRBV30,-,13,TRBJ1-4
ASSMGSSGGNIQY,TRBV4-2,TRBD2,13,TRBJ2-4
ASTNSGKGYT,TRBV6-5,-,10,TRBJ1-2
ASSPPGGTEAF,TRBV9,-,11,TRBJ1-1
ASSIVSGTGELF,TRBV19,-,12,TRBJ2-2
SASRQDTDNSPLH,TRBV20-1,-,13,TRBJ1-6
ASSVDPDSMNTEAF,TRBV9,-,14,TRBJ1-1
ASSWQGAGNTIY,TRBV5-6,TRBD1,12,TRBJ1-3
ASSQGGSNEQF,TRBV3-1/TRBV3-2,-,11,TRBJ2-1
ASRVDRVGELF,TRBV19,TRBD1,11,TRBJ1-4
ASSPMAAKGSPLH,TRBV18,-,13,TRBJ1-6
ASSPRDSEGYT,TRBV25-1,-,11,TRBJ1-2
ASSVAADSLNEKLF,TRBV9,-,14,TRBJ1-4
ASSTSGGANYEQF,TRBV28,TRBD2,13,TRBJ2-1
ASSLSGLQETQY,TRBV11-2,-,12,TRBJ2-5
ASSPPGGLETQY,TRBV3-1/TRBV3-2,TRBD2,12,TRBJ2-5
ASKWTSGSYEQY,TRBV6-4,TRBD2,12,TRBJ2-7
ASSVSEAGTYEQY,TRBV9,-,13,TRBJ2-7
ASSAQTGGASGANVLT,TRBV6-1,TRBD1,16,TRBJ2-6
ASSSRTDGRYGYT,TRBV7-2,-,13,TRBJ1-2
ASSLGQAYGYT,TRBV12-3/TRBV12-4,-,11,TRBJ1-2
ASSGLYRANTGELF,TRBV2,-,14,TRBJ2-2
ASSSSETQY,TRBV7-9,-,9,TRBJ2-5
ASSEVRQTNQPQH,TRBV2,-,13,TRBJ1-5
AWSASLATNEKLF,TRBV30,-,13,TRBJ1-4
ASSGGVLGYT,TRBV12-3/TRBV12-4,-,10,TRBJ1-2
ASRQGAGETQY,TRBV12-3/TRBV12-4,TRBD1,11,TRBJ2-5
AWTRGRGWGTEAF,TRBV30,TRBD1,13,TRBJ1-1
AIRDGTGGFTDTQY,TRBV10-3,TRBD1,14,TRBJ2-3
TSSQDRTGPPNQPQH,TRBV1,-,15,TRBJ1-5
ASSQRAGALNTGELF,TRBV3-1/TRBV3-2,TRBD2,15,TRBJ2-2
SVGGGDRGSGANVLT,TRBV29-1,TRBD1,15,TRBJ2-6
ASRLQTAASYEQY,TRBV2,-,13,TRBJ2-7
ASSPVGGFDTQY,TRBV18,-,12,TRBJ2-3
ASSEDLPRRTGAYEQY,TRBV5-1,TRBD1,16,TRBJ2-7
ASSPAGLTDTQY,TRBV10-2,-,12,TRBJ2-3
ASKPRAHYRAEAF,TRBV19,-,13,TRBJ1-1
ASRATVTNYGYT,TRBV2,-,12,TRBJ1-2
ASSRAGFYGYT,TRBV7-2,-,11,TRBJ1-2
ASSMGRGTNQPQH,TRBV19,-,13,TRBJ1-5
ASSSDRGYEQY,TRBV7-9,TRBD1,11,TRBJ2-7
ASSQGGGRVDGYT,TRBV4-1,-,13,TRBJ1-2